The clone carrying this T cell receptor beta chain has a count of ten or more. The sample belongs to a study of low-dose radiotherapy and immunotherapy resistance in tumors. Time point in this sample: before trial treatment. The treatment that donors received included nivolumab, ipilimumab, aspirin, low-dose cyclophosphamide and low-dose radiotherapy. This CDR3 is 12 amino acids long. CDR1 is MNHGY and CDR2 is SVAAGI in the germline V gene. The V end lost 10 bases, the J end lost 4 bases, and 13 bases lay between the germline ends. Covering alpha and beta chains, TRAV- and TRBV-specific primers were used for the first-strand cDNA. TCR amplification ran roughly 20 PCR cycles using constant-region and V-primer adapter primers. Each CDR3 protein is one row after TCRdb ran MiXCR on the reads. The table records tens of thousands of distinct CDR3 sequences, 15% to 20% of them present only once.

The sample consisted of PBMCs, taken before treatment. The J gene is TRBJ2-5, the V gene TRBV6-9, with a possible D match to TRBD1 (5 bases). This TCR was recovered from a male donor with prostate cancer. CDR3 region: CAKGATGETQYF. In DNA form, the CDR3 reads TGTGCCAAAGGGGCCACCGGAGAGACCCAGTACTTC.